The 18 T cell receptor beta chains listed next were all sequenced from one sample in a study of cytomegalovirus exposure and HLA in healthy donors. Researchers ran the PCR with 60 Vbeta and 13 Jbeta primers. The repertoire was sequenced with immunoSEQ multiplex PCR; TCRdb's copy has only in-frame clones and lacks some. The sample yields about 190,000 clones, roughly 80% seen once. Sequencing was carried out using PBMCs. These receptors were collected from a woman between 18 and 29 years old in good health and CMV-seronegative.

CDR3 protein: CASSPPWAGEYSNQPQHF. CDR3 DNA sequence: TGCGCCAGCAGCCCCCCTTGGGCTGGCGAATATAGCAATCAGCCCCAGCATTTT. This chain joins TRBV4-1 and TRBJ1-5; no clear D gene. CDR1 is MGHRA and CDR2 is YSYEKL in the germline V gene. The CDR3 extends over 18 amino acids. V lost 4 bases and J lost 0, with 19 bases in between.

This clone has just a few counts. The chain combines TRBV7-2 with TRBJ2-5; 11 nucleotides match TRBD2. CDR3 length: 17 residues. From germline, CDR1 is SGHTA and CDR2 FQGNSA. Losses at the gene ends were 5 bases for V and 4 bases for J; bases not matched to a gene: 12. CDR3 in DNA: TGTGCCAGCAGCCTTACTACCCTTAGCGGGAGGGGAGAGACCCAGTACTTC. This sequence encodes CASSLTTLSGRGETQYF. Combining the CDR3 with reference TRBV7-2 and TRBJ2-5 gives the whole variable domain GAGVSQSPSNKVTEKGKDVELRCDPISGHTALYWYRQSLGQGLEFLIYFQGNSAPDKSGLPSDRFSAERTGGSVSTLTIQRTQQEDSAVYLCASSLTTLSGRGETQYFGPGTRLLVL.

The chain uses TRBV5-1 and TRBJ2-7; perhaps TRBD1 as D (5 bases). CDR1 is SGHRS and CDR2 is YFSETQ in the germline V gene. This CDR3 spans 14 amino acids. Trimming shortened V by 0 bases and J by 7 bases, and 14 bases separated the two germline ends. CDR3 region: CASSLASRVGEQYF. Here the CDR3 DNA reads TGCGCCAGCAGCTTGGCTTCCAGGGTTGGTGAGCAGTACTTC.

J is TRBJ2-3 and V is TRBV7-4, with 8 bases identical to TRBD2. The CDR3 runs 16 residues. From germline, CDR1 is SGHVT and CDR2 SQSDAQ. Losses at the gene ends were 0 bases for V and 1 base for J; bases not matched to a gene: 3. For the CDR3, the DNA is TGTGCCAGCAGCTTAGCGGCACTAGCGGGCACAGATACGCAGTATTTT. Translating it yields CASSLAALAGTDTQYF.

This sequence joins TRBV6-6 and TRBJ1-4; 8 bases line up with TRBD1. The CDR3 has 15 residues. Per the germline V gene, CDR1 is MNHNY and CDR2 is SVGAGI (reference sequence). J was trimmed by 7 bases and V by 4 bases; bases with no gene match: 8. The CDR3 spells CASSFNRGGGEKLFF. CDR3 DNA: TGTGCCAGCAGTTTCAACAGGGGGGGAGGTGAAAAACTGTTTTTT.

This chain connects TRBV2 to TRBJ2-7, with 7 positions matching TRBD2. The CDR3 loop spans 14 amino acids. V shed 3 bases, J shed 5 bases, and the junction held 7 bases outside the gene matches. The germline gives CDR1 SNHLY, CDR2 FYNNEI. The CDR3 protein is CASSEGLAAHEQYF. The CDR3 DNA is TGTGCCAGCAGTGAGGGGCTAGCGGCCCACGAGCAGTACTTC.

This clone was seen a handful of times. The V gene is TRBV29-1, the J gene TRBJ2-7; no definite D call. V was pared by 0 bases and J by 0 bases, with 6 bases between. This CDR3 region has 13 residues. Germline-derived CDR1 and CDR2 are SQVTM and ANQGSEA. The CDR3: CSVEEQASYEQYF. DNA for the CDR3: TGCAGCGTTGAAGAGCAGGCCTCCTACGAGCAGTACTTC.

This chain links TRBV19 with TRBJ2-7; D is uncertain. Germline V gives CDR1 LNHDA, CDR2 SQIVND (reference sequence). V lost 5 bases and J lost 5, with 16 bases in between. This CDR3 has 14 amino acids. CDR3 in amino acids: CASSLDSLRHEQYF. The DNA of the CDR3 is TGTGCCAGTAGTCTCGACTCCCTCCGGCACGAGCAGTACTTC.

A few counts support this clone. The V call is TRBV9, the J call TRBJ2-2, with 10 nucleotides matching TRBD1. The V segment lost 3 bases and the J segment 1 base; nucleotides outside the gene matches: 3. CDR1 is SGDLS and CDR2 is YYNGEE in the germline V gene. The CDR3 length is 16 residues. CDR3 region: CASSGQGAENTGELFF. CDR3 sequence (DNA): TGTGCCAGCAGCGGACAGGGGGCCGAGAACACCGGGGAGCTGTTTTTT.

The J gene is TRBJ1-2, the V gene TRBV6-5; maybe TRBD1 (6 bases). CDR1 and CDR2 from the germline V gene are MNHEY and SVGAGI. V lost 5 bases to trimming and J lost 4 bases, with 8 bases between them. The CDR3 contains 12 residues. Here the CDR3 reads CASSLGGYGYTF. Here the CDR3 DNA reads TGTGCCAGCAGTCTAGGGGGCTATGGCTACACCTTC.

The V gene is TRBV10-2, the J gene TRBJ2-2, with 7 bases that match TRBD2. Per the germline V gene, CDR1 is WSHSY and CDR2 is SAAADI. CDR3 size: 16 residues. The J segment lost 5 bases and the V segment lost 1 base, leaving 7 bases of the junction unmatched. Here the CDR3 DNA reads TGCGCCAGCAGTGAGTTGGGGGGGGTGATTACCGGGGAGCTGTTTTTT. It codes for CASSELGGVITGELFF.

The rearrangement links TRBV28 to TRBJ2-7; D may be TRBD2 (6 bases). The CDR3 loop spans 15 amino acids. The V end lost 3 bases, the J end lost 2 bases, and 14 bases lay between the germline ends. The germline gives CDR1 MDHEN, CDR2 SYDVKM. Written as DNA, the CDR3 is TGTGCCAGCAGTTTCAAGGTCGGAGGGACCTACGAGCAGTACTTC. Encoded protein: CASSFKVGGTYEQYF.

The chain has TRBV2 and TRBJ2-2; 10 nucleotides line up with TRBD1. CDR3 length: 15 amino acids. CDR1 is SNHLY, CDR2 FYNNEI, per germline. Trimming removed 5 bases from V and 7 bases from J; junction bases left unmatched: 7. CDR3 DNA: TGTGCCAGCAGTAGGGACAGGGGTTACGACGGGGAGCTGTTTTTT. This encodes CASSRDRGYDGELFF.

The CDR3 region is CASGRVGEQYF. Written as DNA, the CDR3 is TGTGCCAGCGGCAGGGTCGGCGAGCAGTACTTC. V is TRBV28 and J is TRBJ2-7; D perhaps matches TRBD1 (5 bases). Germline CDR1 and CDR2: MDHEN and SYDVKM. The CDR3 length is 11 residues. Trimming removed 8 bases at V and 6 bases at J, with 11 bases between.

CDR3 sequence (DNA): TGTGCCAGCAGCTTAGAGTGGGGGGGGGAGGGAGATACCGCTAACTATGGCTACACCTTC. It encodes CASSLEWGGEGDTANYGYTF. This chain uses TRBV11-2 with TRBJ1-2, with a possible D match to TRBD1 (5 bases). Trimming stripped 0 bases from V and 0 bases from J, with 23 bases between. Germline CDR1 reads SGHAT; CDR2 reads FQNNGV. CDR3 length: 20 residues.

The chain couples TRBV6-1 to TRBJ1-1, with 10 bases that match TRBD1. The CDR3 loop spans 15 amino acids. Trimming removed 7 bases from V and 1 base from J; junction bases left unmatched: 6. In germline, CDR1 is MNHNS, CDR2 SASEGT. CDR3 DNA: TGTGCCAGCACCCAGGGACAGGGGAGGAACACTGAAGCTTTCTTT. The encoded protein is CASTQGQGRNTEAFF.

The V gene is TRBV7-3, the J gene TRBJ1-6; unclear D gene. The CDR3 loop spans 14 amino acids. The V and J ends lost 2 bases and 9 bases respectively, with 11 bases between them. CDR1 is SGHTA and CDR2 is FQGTGA in the germline V gene. The CDR3 loop reads CASSLGGPPSPLHF. The CDR3 region has the DNA TGTGCCAGCAGCTTAGGAGGGCCCCCTTCACCCCTCCACTTT.

This clone was observed a few times. This chain connects TRBV27 to TRBJ2-1; D might be TRBD2 (6 bases). The CDR3 contains 13 residues. V was shortened by 2 bases and J by 8 bases, with 10 bases between the two germline ends. Germline V lookup: CDR1 MNHEY, CDR2 SMNVEV (reference sequence). CDR3 nucleotides: TGTGCCAGCAGTTTAATCTCGGGGGATGAGCAGTTCTTC. This translates into CASSLISGDEQFF.